The rows below give T cell receptor beta chains drawn from one sample of a study of cytomegalovirus exposure and HLA in healthy donors. Repertoires were generated with immunoSEQ multiplex PCR, while TCRdb's copy carries only in-frame clones and drops some. The sample lists fewer than 200,000 clones, approximately 87% seen once, with around 5% in the top ten. The specimen sequenced was PBMCs. The receptors here all came from a woman in her 30s in good health and CMV-seronegative. Each CDR3 is given with its conserved first and last residue. D genes are given only for firm matches. The size of a clone is reported for some rows only, either as once, few or many, or as a class for expanded clones.

d_call j_call v_call clone_size cdr3_nt cdr3_aa
TRBD2 TRBJ2-7 TRBV5-4 . TGTGCCAGCAGCATCCCAGCGGGAGATCCCAACGAGCAGTACTTC CASSIPAGDPNEQYF
. TRBJ1-3 TRBV4-3 . TGCGCCAGCAGCCAAGATCAGAACCGAGGAAACACCATATATTTT CASSQDQNRGNTIYF
TRBD1 TRBJ2-3 TRBV15 . TGTGCCACCAGCACCCTCCCGACAGGGGACCCCACAGATACGCAGTATTTT CATSTLPTGDPTDTQYF
. TRBJ1-1 TRBV5-6 . TGTGCCAGCGGTGGGGGAGGAACTGAAGCTTTCTTT CASGGGGTEAFF
TRBD1 TRBJ1-6 TRBV4-2 . TGTGCCAGCAGCCGAGACCCACGACAGGGTGGGTATTCACCCCTCCACTTT CASSRDPRQGGYSPLHF
. TRBJ1-6 TRBV25-1 . TGTGCCAGCAGCCCCAGCGGGTTATTGGCAGGGACCAATTCACCCCTCCACTTT CASSPSGLLAGTNSPLHF
TRBD1 TRBJ2-1 TRBV7-3 . TGTGCCAGCAGCTCGCGGGACAGGAGCTCCTACAATGAGCAGTTCTTC CASSSRDRSSYNEQFF
. TRBJ2-7 TRBV7-2 . TGTGCCAGCAGCCCAATGACCCTATCCTACGAGCAGTACTTC CASSPMTLSYEQYF
TRBD1 TRBJ1-2 TRBV4-1 . TGCGCCAGCAGCCTATCAATTGGGGACAGCTATGGCTACACCTTC CASSLSIGDSYGYTF
TRBD1 TRBJ1-4 TRBV18 . TGTGCCAGCTCACCCGGCGGGACAGGGGCGACAACTAATGAAAAACTGTTTTTT CASSPGGTGATTNEKLFF
TRBD1 TRBJ1-2 TRBV11-2 medium-sized TGTGCCAGCAGCCCAACCGGGACAGGGGGCTGGGGTAACTATGGCTACACCTTC CASSPTGTGGWGNYGYTF
TRBD1 TRBJ1-3 TRBV7-9 . TGTGCCAGCAGCCGTTTCACCGCCGACAGGGTTTATTTT CASSRFTADRVYF
. TRBJ1-2 TRBV4-3 . TGCGCCAGCAGCCAAGATCTATCGGGAATCTCTAACTATGGCTACACCTTC CASSQDLSGISNYGYTF
. TRBJ2-2 TRBV19 few TGTGCCAGCCAAGGGAACACCGGGGAGCTGTTTTTT CASQGNTGELFF
. TRBJ1-1 TRBV7-2 . TGTGCCAGCAGCTTCCCAAGGAACACTGAAGCTTTCTTT CASSFPRNTEAFF
. TRBJ2-5 TRBV6-5 . TGTGCCAGCAGTTACGCCGGTTCCCCGCAAGAGACCCAGTACTTC CASSYAGSPQETQYF
. TRBJ1-1 TRBV6-5 . TGTGCCAGCAGTGAGGAGTACCACACTGAAGCTTTCTTT CASSEEYHTEAFF